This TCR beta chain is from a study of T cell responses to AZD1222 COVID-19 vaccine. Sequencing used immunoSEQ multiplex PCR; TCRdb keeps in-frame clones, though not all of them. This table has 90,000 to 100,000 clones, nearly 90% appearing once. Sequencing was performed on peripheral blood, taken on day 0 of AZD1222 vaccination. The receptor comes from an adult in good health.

In nucleotides, the CDR3 is TGTGCCAGCAGGGGAAGAGGGACCGACCCTCATCAGCCCCAGCATTTT. It is translated as CASRGRGTDPHQPQHF. The chain links TRBV27 to TRBJ1-5; weak D call: TRBD1 (5 bases). CDR1 and CDR2 from the germline V gene are MNHEY and SMNVEV (reference sequence). Trimming stripped 6 bases from V and 5 bases from J, with 20 bases between. The CDR3 loop spans 16 amino acids.